In its sample, the clone carrying this T cell receptor (beta chain) was seen a few times. Its matching antigen is unknown. Germline CDR1 reads SQVTM; CDR2 reads ANQGSEA. The V end was cut by 6 bases, the J end by 3 bases, with 12 bases between. The CDR3 contains 12 residues. This entry comes from a study of OX40 agonist ivuxolimab in advanced cancers. Only in-frame clones appear in the TCRdb table, and some are missing; sequencing was by immunoSEQ multiplex PCR. The table has tens of thousands of clones, roughly 90% seen once. Whole-study results and caveats: Relatively little clonal expansion, among the lowest observed, appeared in partial responders at 0.1-3.0 mg/kg.

The source is an adult with an advanced solid tumor such as melanoma, head and neck, liver or kidney cancer. Sequenced material: CD4+ or CD8+ T cells sorted from blood, taken in a trial of the OX40 agonist ivuxolimab. The chain links TRBV29-1 to TRBJ2-7; a weak D match, TRBD2 (6 bases). The CDR3 DNA sequence: TGCAGCGTCACGGACGGGGGCTACGAGCAGTACTTC. This codes for CSVTDGGYEQYF.